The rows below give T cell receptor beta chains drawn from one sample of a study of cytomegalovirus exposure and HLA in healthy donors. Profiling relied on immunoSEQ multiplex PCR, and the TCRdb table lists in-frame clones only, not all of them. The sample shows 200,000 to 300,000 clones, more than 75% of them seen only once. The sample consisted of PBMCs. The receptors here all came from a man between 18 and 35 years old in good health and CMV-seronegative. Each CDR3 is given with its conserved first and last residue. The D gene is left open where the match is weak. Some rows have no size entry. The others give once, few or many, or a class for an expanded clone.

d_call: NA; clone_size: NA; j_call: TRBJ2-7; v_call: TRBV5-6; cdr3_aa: CASSSRYSYEQYF; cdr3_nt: TGTGCCAGCAGCTCTCGGTATTCCTACGAGCAGTACTTC
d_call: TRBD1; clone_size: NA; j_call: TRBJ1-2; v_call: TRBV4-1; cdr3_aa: CASSQVPTGTGVGGYTF; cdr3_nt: TGCGCCAGCAGCCAGGTACCCACCGGGACAGGGGTGGGTGGCTACACCTTC
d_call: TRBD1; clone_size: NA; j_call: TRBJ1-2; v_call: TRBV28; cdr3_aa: CASRGQSSGYTF; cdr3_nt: TGTGCCAGCAGGGGACAGTCGAGTGGCTACACCTTC
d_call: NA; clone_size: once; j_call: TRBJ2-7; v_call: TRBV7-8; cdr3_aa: CASSKQGFSYEQYF; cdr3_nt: TGTGCCAGCAGCAAACAGGGTTTTTCCTACGAGCAGTACTTC
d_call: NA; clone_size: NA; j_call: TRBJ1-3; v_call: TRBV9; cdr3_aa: CASSVDPQNRESGNTIYF; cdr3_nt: TGTGCCAGCAGCGTAGACCCCCAGAACAGGGAGTCGGGAAACACCATATATTTT
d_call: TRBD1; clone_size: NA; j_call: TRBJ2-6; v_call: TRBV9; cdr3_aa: CASSAQGASGANVLTF; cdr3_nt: TGTGCCAGCAGCGCACAGGGGGCCTCTGGGGCCAACGTCCTGACTTTC
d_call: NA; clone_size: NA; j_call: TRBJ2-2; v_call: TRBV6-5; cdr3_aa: CASSSVQGRGELFF; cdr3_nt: TGTGCCAGCAGTTCAGTACAGGGCCGAGGGGAGCTGTTTTTT
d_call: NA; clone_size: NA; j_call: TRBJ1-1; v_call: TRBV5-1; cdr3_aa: CASRTGGGYTEAFF; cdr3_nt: TGCGCCAGCCGCACGGGGGGAGGGTACACTGAAGCTTTCTTT
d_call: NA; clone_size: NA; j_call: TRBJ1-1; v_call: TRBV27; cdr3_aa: CASSPRVIMNTEAFF; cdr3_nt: TGTGCCAGCAGTCCTCGCGTAATCATGAACACTGAAGCTTTCTTT
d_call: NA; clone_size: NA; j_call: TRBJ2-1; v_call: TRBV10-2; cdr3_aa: CASSEEYNEQFF; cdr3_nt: TGCGCCAGCAGTGAGGAGTACAATGAGCAGTTCTTC
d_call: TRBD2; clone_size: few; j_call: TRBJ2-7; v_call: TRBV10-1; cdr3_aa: CASSKGGDAYEQYF; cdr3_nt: TGCGCCAGCAGTAAGGGAGGGGATGCCTACGAGCAGTACTTC
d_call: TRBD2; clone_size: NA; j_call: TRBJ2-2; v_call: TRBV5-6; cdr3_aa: CASGTWGGTGELFF; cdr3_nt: TGTGCCAGCGGTACGTGGGGAGGGACCGGGGAGCTGTTTTTT
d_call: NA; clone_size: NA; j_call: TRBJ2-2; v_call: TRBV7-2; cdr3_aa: CASSLGGLHRELFF; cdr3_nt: TGTGCCAGCAGCTTAGGTGGGCTTCACCGGGAGCTGTTTTTT
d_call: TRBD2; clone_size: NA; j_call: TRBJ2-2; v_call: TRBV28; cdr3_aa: CASSPRGDPNTGELFF; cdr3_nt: TGTGCCAGCAGTCCTCGGGGGGATCCTAACACCGGGGAGCTGTTTTTT
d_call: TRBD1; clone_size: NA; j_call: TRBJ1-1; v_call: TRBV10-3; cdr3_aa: CVLPQGANTEAFF; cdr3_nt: TGTGTCCTCCCCCAGGGGGCTAATACTGAAGCTTTCTTT
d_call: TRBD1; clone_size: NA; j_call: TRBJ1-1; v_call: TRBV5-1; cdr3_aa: CASSLVRGLSEAFF; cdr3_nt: TGCGCCAGCAGCTTGGTAAGGGGGCTCTCTGAAGCTTTCTTT
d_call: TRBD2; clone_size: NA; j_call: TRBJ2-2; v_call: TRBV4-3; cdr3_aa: CASSKGLAGGLGTGELFF; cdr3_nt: TGCGCCAGCAGCAAGGGACTAGCGGGGGGGCTTGGAACCGGGGAGCTGTTTTTT
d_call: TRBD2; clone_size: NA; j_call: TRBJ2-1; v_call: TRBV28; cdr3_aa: CASSPRRGGVYNEQFF; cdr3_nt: TGTGCCAGCAGCCCACGGCGGGGGGGGGTTTACAATGAGCAGTTCTTC
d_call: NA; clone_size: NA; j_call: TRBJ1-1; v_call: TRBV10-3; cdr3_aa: CAISDNIGENTEAFF; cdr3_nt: TGTGCCATCAGTGATAATATAGGGGAGAACACTGAAGCTTTCTTT
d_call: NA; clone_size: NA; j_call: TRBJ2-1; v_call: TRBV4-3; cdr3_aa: CASSQGLSGSNEQFF; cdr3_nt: TGCGCCAGCAGCCAAGGCCTGTCCGGGTCCAATGAGCAGTTCTTC
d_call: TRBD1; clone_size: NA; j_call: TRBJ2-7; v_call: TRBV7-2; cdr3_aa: CASSPRQGTYEQYF; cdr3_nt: TGTGCCAGCAGCCCCCGACAGGGTACCTACGAGCAGTACTTC
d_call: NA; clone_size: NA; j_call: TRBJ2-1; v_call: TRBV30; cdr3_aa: CAWSLKRSSYNEQFF; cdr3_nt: TGTGCCTGGAGTCTAAAGCGGAGCTCCTACAATGAGCAGTTCTTC
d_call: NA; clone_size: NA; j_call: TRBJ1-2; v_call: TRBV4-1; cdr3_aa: CASSQVMLEYGYTF; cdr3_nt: TGCGCCAGCAGCCAAGTAATGTTAGAATATGGCTACACCTTC
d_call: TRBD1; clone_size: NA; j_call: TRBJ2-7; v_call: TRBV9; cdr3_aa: CASSPSNRGSYEQYF; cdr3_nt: TGTGCCAGCAGCCCCTCCAACAGGGGCTCCTACGAGCAGTACTTC
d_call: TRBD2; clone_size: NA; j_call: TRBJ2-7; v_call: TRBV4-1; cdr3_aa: CASSLAGGPYEQYF; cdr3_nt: TGCGCCAGCAGCTTAGCGGGAGGCCCCTACGAGCAGTACTTC
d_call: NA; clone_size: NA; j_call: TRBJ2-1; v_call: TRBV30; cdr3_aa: CAWSVGTKDNEQFF; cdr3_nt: TGTGCCTGGAGTGTAGGGACAAAAGACAATGAGCAGTTCTTC
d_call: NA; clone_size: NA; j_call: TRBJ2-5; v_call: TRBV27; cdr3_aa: CASSLISRLETQYF; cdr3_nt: TGTGCCAGCAGTTTGATTTCCAGGCTAGAGACCCAGTACTTC
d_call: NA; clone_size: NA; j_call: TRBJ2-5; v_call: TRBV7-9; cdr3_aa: CASKESGETQYF; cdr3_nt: TGTGCCAGCAAAGAGTCAGGGGAGACCCAGTACTTC
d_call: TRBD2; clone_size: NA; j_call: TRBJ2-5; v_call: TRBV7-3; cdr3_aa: CASSPSPTSGRQTQYF; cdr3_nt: TGTGCCAGCAGCCCTAGTCCCACTAGCGGGAGACAGACCCAGTACTTC
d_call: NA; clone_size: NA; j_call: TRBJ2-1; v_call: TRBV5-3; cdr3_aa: CARSGGGEQFF; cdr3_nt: TGTGCCAGAAGCGGAGGCGGAGAGCAGTTCTTC
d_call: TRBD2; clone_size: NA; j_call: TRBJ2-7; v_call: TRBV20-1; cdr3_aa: CSAPGGYEQYF; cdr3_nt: TGCAGTGCACCGGGAGGGTACGAGCAGTACTTC
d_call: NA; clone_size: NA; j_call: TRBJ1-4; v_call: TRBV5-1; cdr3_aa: CASSLYGATNEKLFF; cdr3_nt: TGCGCCAGCAGCTTGTACGGGGCAACTAATGAAAAACTGTTTTTT
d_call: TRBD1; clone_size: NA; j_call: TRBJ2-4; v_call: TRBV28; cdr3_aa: CASSPGQGNIQYF; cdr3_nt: TGTGCCAGCAGTCCGGGACAGGGGAACATTCAGTACTTC
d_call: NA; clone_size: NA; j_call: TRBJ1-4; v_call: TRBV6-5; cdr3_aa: CASSYMGLNEKLFF; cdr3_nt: TGTGCCAGCAGTTATATGGGGCTTAATGAAAAACTGTTTTTT
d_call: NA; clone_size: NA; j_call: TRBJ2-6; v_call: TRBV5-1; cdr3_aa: CASSDNNGANVLTF; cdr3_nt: TGCGCCAGCAGTGACAATAACGGGGCCAACGTCCTGACTTTC
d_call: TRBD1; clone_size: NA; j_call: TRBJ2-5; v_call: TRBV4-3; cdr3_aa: CASSQEVGTGEEETQYF; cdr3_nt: TGCGCCAGCAGCCAAGAGGTGGGGACAGGGGAGGAAGAGACCCAGTACTTC
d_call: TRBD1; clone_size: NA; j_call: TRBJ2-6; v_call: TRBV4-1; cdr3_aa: CASSQDRGPGANVLTF; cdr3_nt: TGCGCCAGCAGCCAAGATAGGGGGCCTGGGGCCAACGTCCTGACTTTC
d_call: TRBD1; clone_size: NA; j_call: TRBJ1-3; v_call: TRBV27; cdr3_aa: CASSFQTGPGNTIYF; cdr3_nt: TGTGCCAGCAGTTTTCAGACAGGGCCTGGAAACACCATATATTTT
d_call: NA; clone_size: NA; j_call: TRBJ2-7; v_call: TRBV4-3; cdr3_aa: CASSQAPYYEQYF; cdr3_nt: TGCGCCAGCAGCCAAGCCCCGTACTACGAGCAGTACTTC
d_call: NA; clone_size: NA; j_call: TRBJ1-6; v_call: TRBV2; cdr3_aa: CASSEGAGGLSPLHF; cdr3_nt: TGTGCCAGCAGTGAAGGAGCGGGGGGCTTGTCACCCCTCCACTTT
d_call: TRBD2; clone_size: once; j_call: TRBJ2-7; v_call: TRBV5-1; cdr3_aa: CASSLPTLAGIDGEQYF; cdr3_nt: TGCGCCAGCAGCCTCCCCACCCTAGCGGGAATTGATGGCGAGCAGTACTTC